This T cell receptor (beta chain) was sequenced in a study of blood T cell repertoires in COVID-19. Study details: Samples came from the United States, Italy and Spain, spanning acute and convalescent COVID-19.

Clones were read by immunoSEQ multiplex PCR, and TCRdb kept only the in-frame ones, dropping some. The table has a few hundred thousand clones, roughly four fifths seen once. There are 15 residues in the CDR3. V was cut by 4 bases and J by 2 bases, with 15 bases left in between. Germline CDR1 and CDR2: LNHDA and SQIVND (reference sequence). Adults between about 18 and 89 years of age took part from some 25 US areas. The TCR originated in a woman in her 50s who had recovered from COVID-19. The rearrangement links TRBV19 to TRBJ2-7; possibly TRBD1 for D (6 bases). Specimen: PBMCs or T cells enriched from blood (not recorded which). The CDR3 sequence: CASSRGQGLPYEQYF. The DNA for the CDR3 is TGTGCCAGTAGTAGGGGCCAGGGGTTACCCTACGAGCAGTACTTC.